The clone carrying this TCR beta chain was seen more than once but under ten times. The data originate from a study of response to subunit inactivated influenza vaccine. TCRdb used MiXCR to reprocess the RT-PCR reads, holding one entry per CDR3 protein. The data hold 590,000 or so distinct CDR3 sequences, with around 13% observed a single time. From germline, CDR1 is MDHEN and CDR2 SYDVKM. This CDR3 has 18 residues. The trim removed 1 base at V and 5 bases at J, leaving 15 bases unmatched. The source is a man aged 50-60 years who received an inactivated influenza vaccine. V is TRBV28 and J is TRBJ2-5; 8 nucleotides line up with TRBD1. The source material was PBMCs from blood, sampled approximately 15 days before vaccination. The CDR3 DNA reads TGTGCCAGCAGTTTATCACAGGGGGGACTCACGGCGGGGGAGACCCAGTACTTC. Its protein product is CASSLSQGGLTAGETQYF.